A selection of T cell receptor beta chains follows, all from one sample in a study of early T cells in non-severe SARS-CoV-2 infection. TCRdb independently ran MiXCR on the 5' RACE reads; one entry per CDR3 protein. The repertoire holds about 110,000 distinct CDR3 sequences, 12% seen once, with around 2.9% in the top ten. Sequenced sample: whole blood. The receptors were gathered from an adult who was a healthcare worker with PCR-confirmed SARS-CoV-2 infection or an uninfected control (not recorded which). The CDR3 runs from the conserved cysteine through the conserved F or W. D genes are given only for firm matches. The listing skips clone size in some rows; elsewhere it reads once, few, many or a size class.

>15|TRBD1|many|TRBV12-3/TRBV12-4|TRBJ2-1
CASSRDRVLFNEQFF
TGTGCCAGCAGCCGGGACAGGGTCCTCTTCAATGAGCAGTTCTTC
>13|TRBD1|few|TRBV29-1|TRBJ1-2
CSGIQGAVDGYTF
TGCAGCGGTATTCAGGGGGCCGTGGATGGCTACACCTTC
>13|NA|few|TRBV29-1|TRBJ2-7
CSVESGASYEQYF
TGCAGCGTTGAAAGTGGCGCCTCCTACGAGCAGTACTTC
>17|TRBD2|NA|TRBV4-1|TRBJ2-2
CASSQEASGGLGGELFF
TGCGCCAGCAGCCAAGAGGCTAGCGGGGGCCTGGGGGGGGAGCTGTTTTTT
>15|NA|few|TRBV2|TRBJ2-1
CASSEAGFSYNEQFF
TGTGCCAGCAGTGAAGCAGGATTTTCCTACAATGAGCAGTTCTTC
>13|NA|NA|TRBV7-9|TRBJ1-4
CASSLVGGEKLFF
TGTGCCAGCAGCTTAGTCGGGGGTGAAAAACTGTTCTTT
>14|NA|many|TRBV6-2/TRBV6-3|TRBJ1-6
CASSYAGPSSPLHF
TGTGCCAGCAGTTACGCGGGGCCGAGTTCACCCCTCCACTTT
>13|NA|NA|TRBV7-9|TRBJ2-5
CASSRPQLETQYF
TGTGCCAGCAGCCGCCCCCAATTGGAGACCCAGTACTTC
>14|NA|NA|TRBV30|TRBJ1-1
CAWALDIENTEAFF
TGTGCCTGGGCTCTGGACATAGAGAACACTGAAGCTTTCTTT
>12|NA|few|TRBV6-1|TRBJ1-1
CASSEHSTEAFF
TGTGCCAGCAGTGAACACAGCACTGAAGCTTTCTTT
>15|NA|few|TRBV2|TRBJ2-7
CASSGVLVPSSEQYF
TGTGCCAGCAGTGGCGTACTAGTTCCCTCTTCCGAGCAGTACTTC
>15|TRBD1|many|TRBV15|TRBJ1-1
CATSGTGIQALEAFF
TGTGCCACCAGCGGGACAGGGATTCAGGCCCTTGAAGCTTTCTTT
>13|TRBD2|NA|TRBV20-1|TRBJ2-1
CSAPRSGDNEQFF
TGCAGTGCTCCGCGGAGCGGGGACAATGAGCAGTTCTTC
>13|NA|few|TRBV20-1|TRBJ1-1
CSAPRTEYTEAFF
TGCAGTGCCCCTAGGACGGAATACACTGAAGCTTTCTTT
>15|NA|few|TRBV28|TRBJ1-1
CASSREGRVNTEAFF
TGTGCCAGCAGCCGAGAGGGCAGGGTGAACACTGAAGCTTTCTTT
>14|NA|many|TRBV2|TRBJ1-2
CASTPEGNGYGYTF
TGTGCCAGCACCCCGGAAGGGAATGGCTATGGCTACACCTTC
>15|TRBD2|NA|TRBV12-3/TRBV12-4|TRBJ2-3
CASSPRLASTDTQYF
TGTGCCAGCAGCCCCCGACTAGCTAGCACAGATACGCAGTATTTT
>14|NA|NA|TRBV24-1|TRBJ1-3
CATSEGGKRNTIYF
TGTGCCACCAGTGAAGGAGGGAAGAGAAACACCATATATTTT
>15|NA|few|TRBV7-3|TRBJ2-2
CASAKGGAGTGELFF
TGTGCCAGCGCAAAGGGGGGCGCCGGCACCGGGGAGCTGTTTTTT
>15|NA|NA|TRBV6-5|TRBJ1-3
CASSYRGQSGNTIYF
TGTGCCAGCAGTTACCGAGGGCAGTCCGGAAACACCATATATTTT
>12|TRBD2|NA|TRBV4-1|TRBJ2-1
CASSQAGLIKFF
TGCGCCAGCAGCCAGGCGGGACTAATTAAGTTCTTC
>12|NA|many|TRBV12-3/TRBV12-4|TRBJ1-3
CASSRVGNTIYF
TGTGCCAGCAGTCGTGTAGGAAACACCATATATTTT
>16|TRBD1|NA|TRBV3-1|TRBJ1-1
CASSHLQGGGGTEAFF
TGTGCCAGCAGTCACCTTCAGGGGGGTGGGGGCACTGAAGCTTTCTTT
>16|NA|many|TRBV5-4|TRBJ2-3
CASSFGGTASTDTQYF
TGTGCCAGCAGCTTTGGCGGGACGGCTAGCACAGATACGCAGTATTTT
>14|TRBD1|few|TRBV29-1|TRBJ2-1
CSAPPGTGPGEQFF
TGCAGCGCTCCGCCCGGGACAGGGCCAGGTGAGCAGTTCTTC
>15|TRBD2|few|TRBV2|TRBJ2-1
CASTKLAGGGNEQFF
TGTGCCAGCACCAAACTAGCGGGAGGGGGAAATGAGCAGTTCTTC
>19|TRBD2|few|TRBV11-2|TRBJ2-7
CASSPRQLAGGSSSYEQYF
TGTGCCAGCAGCCCGCGACAACTAGCGGGAGGGTCGAGCTCCTACGAGCAGTACTTC
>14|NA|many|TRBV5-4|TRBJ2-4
CASSPAEAKNIQYF
TGTGCCAGCAGTCCAGCGGAAGCCAAAAACATTCAGTACTTC
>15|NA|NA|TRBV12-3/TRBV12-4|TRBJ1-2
CASSPTPAGVYGYTF
TGTGCCAGCAGTCCCACCCCGGCAGGGGTCTATGGCTACACCTTC
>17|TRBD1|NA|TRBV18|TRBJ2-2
CASSPSRDRSNTGELFF
TGTGCCAGCTCACCAAGCCGGGACAGGTCAAACACCGGGGAGCTGTTTTTT
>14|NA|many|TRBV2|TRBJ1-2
CASSPIGGSGGYTF
TGTGCCAGCAGCCCGATTGGGGGATCAGGGGGCTACACCTTC
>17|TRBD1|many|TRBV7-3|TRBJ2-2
CASSLSAGGANTGELFF
TGTGCCAGCAGCTTAAGTGCAGGGGGCGCGAACACCGGGGAGCTGTTTTTT
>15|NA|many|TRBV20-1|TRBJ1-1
CSARGPGGVASEAFF
TGCAGTGCTAGAGGCCCTGGCGGGGTCGCCTCTGAAGCTTTCTTT
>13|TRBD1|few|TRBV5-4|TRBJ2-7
CASSPERQGKEYF
TGTGCCAGCAGCCCCGAACGACAGGGGAAGGAGTACTTC
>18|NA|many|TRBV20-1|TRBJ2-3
CSAARTVGALHMADTQYF
TGCAGTGCGGCCCGAACTGTAGGGGCACTACACATGGCAGATACGCAGTATTTT